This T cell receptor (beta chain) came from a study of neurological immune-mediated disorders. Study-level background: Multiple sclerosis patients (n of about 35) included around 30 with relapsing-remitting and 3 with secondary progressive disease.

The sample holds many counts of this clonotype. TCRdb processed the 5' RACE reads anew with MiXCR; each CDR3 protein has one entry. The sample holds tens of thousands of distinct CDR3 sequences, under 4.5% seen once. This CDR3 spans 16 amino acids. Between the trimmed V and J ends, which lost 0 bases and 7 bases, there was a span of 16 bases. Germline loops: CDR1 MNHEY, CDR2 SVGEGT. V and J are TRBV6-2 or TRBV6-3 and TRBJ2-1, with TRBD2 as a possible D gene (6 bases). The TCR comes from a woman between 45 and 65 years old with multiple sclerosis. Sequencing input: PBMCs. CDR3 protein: CASSYSSGLFRNEQFF. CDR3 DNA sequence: TGTGCCAGCAGTTACTCGAGCGGGTTATTTAGGAATGAGCAGTTCTTC.